These T cell receptor beta chains were read from a single sample in a study of early T cells in non-severe SARS-CoV-2 infection. TCRdb ran MiXCR on the 5' RACE reads and lists one entry per CDR3 protein. This table has some 70,000 distinct CDR3 sequences, roughly 5% appearing once. The specimen was whole blood. These receptors all stem from an adult who was a healthcare worker with PCR-confirmed SARS-CoV-2 infection or an uninfected control (not recorded which). CDR3s include the opening cysteine and the closing phenylalanine or tryptophan. D genes are given only for firm matches. A row's size may be missing; if present it is once, few, many or a size class.

clone_size | d_call | j_call | v_call | cdr3_aa | cdr3_nt
NA | NA | TRBJ2-7 | TRBV7-9 | CASSAPGPTYEQYF | TGTGCCAGCAGCGCCCCGGGGCCGACCTACGAGCAGTACTTC
NA | NA | TRBJ2-2 | TRBV29-1 | CSVVGSVTGELFF | TGCAGCGTTGTCGGGTCGGTGACCGGGGAGCTGTTTTTT
many | NA | TRBJ2-3 | TRBV5-6 | CASSLSVGLGTDTQYF | TGTGCCAGCAGCTTGTCGGTGGGGCTGGGCACAGATACGCAGTATTTT
NA | NA | TRBJ2-1 | TRBV15 | CATRGTYNEQFF | TGTGCCACCAGGGGGACGTACAATGAGCAGTTCTTC
many | NA | TRBJ2-7 | TRBV7-2 | CASSLEHRLAYEQYF | TGTGCCAGCAGCTTAGAGCACAGACTAGCCTACGAGCAGTACTTC
many | TRBD1 | TRBJ2-7 | TRBV7-8 | CASSKPGQGTYEQYF | TGTGCCAGCAGCAAACCGGGACAGGGAACCTACGAGCAGTACTTC
NA | NA | TRBJ2-2 | TRBV5-1 | CASNPGTRVGELFF | TGCGCCAGCAACCCCGGGACAAGAGTCGGGGAGCTGTTTTTT
many | NA | TRBJ2-7 | TRBV3-1 | CASSQDRTSYEQYF | TGTGCCAGCAGCCAAGATAGAACAAGCTACGAGCAGTACTTC
few | TRBD1 | TRBJ2-7 | TRBV5-1 | CASSSWTGSPYEQYF | TGCGCCAGCAGCTCCTGGACAGGGTCCCCCTACGAGCAGTACTTC
many | NA | TRBJ2-1 | TRBV24-1 | CATSDSSGVRNNEQFF | TGTGCCACCAGTGATTCCTCAGGGGTTCGGAACAATGAGCAGTTCTTC
many | NA | TRBJ1-5 | TRBV20-1 | CSARDVLATIQPQHF | TGCAGTGCTAGAGATGTGCTGGCCACCATTCAGCCCCAGCATTTT
many | NA | TRBJ2-3 | TRBV3-1 | CASSPRETVTGNTQYF | TGTGCCAGCAGCCCTAGGGAAACGGTGACTGGGAATACGCAGTATTTT
many | NA | TRBJ2-1 | TRBV3-1 | CASSQASRDLTFF | TGTGCCAGCAGCCAAGCAAGTAGGGATCTAACGTTCTTC
many | TRBD1 | TRBJ1-2 | TRBV5-1 | CASSSLPPGQENYGYTF | TGCGCCAGCAGCTCACTACCTCCGGGACAGGAAAACTATGGCTACACCTTC
many | TRBD1 | TRBJ2-5 | TRBV12-5 | CASGLVQGRSETQYF | TGTGCTAGTGGTTTGGTACAGGGGCGCTCTGAGACCCAGTACTTC
few | NA | TRBJ2-6 | TRBV12-5 | CASGSSGANVLTF | TGTGCTAGTGGAAGCTCTGGGGCCAACGTCCTGACTTTC
many | TRBD2 | TRBJ2-4 | TRBV20-1 | CSARDETSGGNIQYF | TGCAGTGCTAGAGATGAGACTAGCGGGGGAAACATTCAGTACTTC
NA | NA | TRBJ2-7 | TRBV27 | CASSSPLGYEQYF | TGTGCCAGCAGTTCCCCCCTAGGCTACGAGCAGTACTTC
many | NA | TRBJ1-4 | TRBV5-1 | CASSRGNVATNEKLFF | TGCGCCAGCAGCCGAGGCAACGTAGCAACTAATGAAAAACTGTTTTTT
few | NA | TRBJ1-2 | TRBV29-1 | CSVEGSDGYTF | TGCAGCGTTGAGGGGTCGGATGGCTACACCTTC
many | NA | TRBJ1-3 | TRBV11-2 | CASSNPRNTIYF | TGTGCCAGCAGCAACCCGAGGAACACCATATATTTT
few | TRBD2 | TRBJ2-5 | TRBV18 | CASSTGTSGMGTQYF | TGTGCCAGCTCAACCGGGACTAGCGGGATGGGGACCCAGTACTTC
many | NA | TRBJ2-7 | TRBV15 | CATSRDAGWREQYF | TGTGCCACCAGCAGAGATGCTGGGTGGCGCGAGCAGTACTTC
many | TRBD1 | TRBJ2-1 | TRBV6-2/TRBV6-3 | CASSTWTGRLYNEQFF | TGTGCCAGCAGTACCTGGACAGGGCGGCTCTACAATGAGCAGTTCTTC
few | NA | TRBJ2-3 | TRBV19 | CASSDWAKYSSTDTQYF | TGTGCCAGTAGTGACTGGGCCAAGTATTCTAGCACAGATACGCAGTATTTT
many | NA | TRBJ1-6 | TRBV27 | CASSLGRASYNSPLHF | TGTGCCAGCAGTTTAGGCAGGGCCTCATATAATTCACCCCTCCACTTT
few | NA | TRBJ2-1 | TRBV2 | CASSELRISPNEQFF | TGTGCCAGCAGTGAATTGAGAATCTCTCCCAATGAGCAGTTCTTC
NA | NA | TRBJ2-3 | TRBV5-1 | CASSLAVGAETDTQYF | TGCGCCAGCAGCCTCGCGGTCGGGGCGGAGACAGATACGCAGTATTTT
NA | NA | TRBJ2-3 | TRBV4-1 | CASSSHRRSSTDTQYF | TGCGCCAGCAGCTCCCACCGCCGGAGTAGCACAGATACGCAGTATTTT
many | TRBD2 | TRBJ2-3 | TRBV5-6 | CASSLERLAGADTQYF | TGTGCCAGCAGCTTGGAACGACTAGCGGGGGCAGATACGCAGTATTTT
few | NA | TRBJ2-3 | TRBV7-3 | CASSSQGSTDTQYF | TGTGCCAGCAGCTCCCAGGGCAGCACAGATACGCAGTATTTT
NA | NA | TRBJ2-6 | TRBV10-3 | CAISDRDEIGANVLTF | TGTGCCATCAGTGACAGAGATGAAATAGGGGCCAACGTCCTGACTTTC
few | NA | TRBJ1-6 | TRBV7-2 | CASSRENSPLHF | TGTGCCAGCAGTCGCGAGAATTCACCCCTCCACTTT
NA | TRBD2 | TRBJ2-1 | TRBV6-1 | CASSGILAGSPYNEQFF | TGTGCCAGCAGTGGGATTCTAGCGGGGAGCCCTTACAATGAGCAGTTCTTC
few | NA | TRBJ2-1 | TRBV7-9 | CASRGERNNEQFF | TGTGCCAGCAGAGGTGAGCGCAACAATGAGCAGTTCTTC
few | NA | TRBJ2-2 | TRBV12-5 | CASGLVLGSGYTGELFF | TGTGCTAGTGGTTTGGTACTGGGTAGCGGATACACCGGGGAGCTGTTTTTT
few | NA | TRBJ2-6 | TRBV5-1 | CASSPDGAGANVLTF | TGCGCCAGCAGTCCAGATGGCGCTGGGGCCAACGTCCTGACTTTC
many | TRBD2 | TRBJ2-1 | TRBV19 | CASSTPGLPNEQFF | TGTGCCAGTAGTACACCGGGACTACCCAATGAGCAGTTCTTC
few | TRBD1 | TRBJ2-7 | TRBV29-1 | CSVAGALGQGTYEQYF | TGCAGCGTTGCAGGGGCCCTTGGACAGGGAACCTACGAGCAGTACTTC
NA | NA | TRBJ2-6 | TRBV2 | CASSDEGGSGANVLTF | TGTGCCAGCAGTGATGAGGGCGGCTCTGGGGCCAACGTCCTGACTTTC
many | TRBD1 | TRBJ1-2 | TRBV10-3 | CAIHPGQTNYGYTF | TGTGCCATCCACCCGGGACAGACTAACTATGGCTACACCTTC
few | NA | TRBJ2-1 | TRBV24-1 | CATSPGHNNEQFF | TGTGCCACCAGTCCGGGACACAACAATGAGCAGTTCTTC
many | TRBD1 | TRBJ2-2 | TRBV28 | CASSRNRGLGTGELFF | TGTGCCAGCAGTCGGAACAGGGGGCTAGGCACCGGGGAGCTGTTTTTT
NA | NA | TRBJ1-4 | TRBV6-5 | CASSFRQENEKLFF | TGTGCCAGCAGTTTCAGACAGGAAAATGAAAAACTGTTTTTT